Included here is one TCR beta chain sequence, with context. Its target is unknown. Using immunoSEQ multiplex PCR, the repertoire was profiled, and TCRdb retains in-frame clones only, with some absent. The data hold 8,000 or so clones, with roughly 68% observed a single time. This specimen belongs to a study of immune cell composition in non-small cell lung cancer. Study in general: Lung adenocarcinoma or squamous carcinoma made up most tumours.

Whole-study results and caveats: Tumour TCR-beta clonality showed no significant link to smoking pack-years. Tumour-associated clones >0.5% occurred in 33% of adenocarcinomas, about three quarters of squamous.

Sequenced: lung tumor tissue. The TCR originated in a human donor with non-small cell lung cancer.

For the CDR3, the DNA is TGTGCCAGCATGCTGCCGGGGTTATTGAGGGAGACCCAGTACTTC. Translating gives CASMLPGLLRETQYF. The chain employs TRBV6-1 and TRBJ2-5, with D possibly being TRBD2 (5 bases). Per the germline V gene, CDR1 is MNHNS and CDR2 is SASEGT. V lost 7 bases, J lost 5 bases, and 20 bases lay in between. The CDR3 has 15 residues.